A selection of T cell receptor beta chains follows, all from one sample in a study of T-cell reconstitution after alpha-beta-depleted transplantation in children. Via MiXCR, TCRdb re-called the PCR reads, giving one row per CDR3 protein. The data show hundreds of thousands of distinct CDR3 sequences, about an eighth seen once. Sequences were derived from PBMCs, sampled before TCRalphabeta/CD19-depleted stem cell transplant. The source of these receptors is a girl aged 2-15 years with congenital amegakaryocytic thrombocytopenia, due to receive a stem cell transplant. The CDR3 runs from the conserved cysteine through the conserved F or W. D genes are given only for firm matches. Size is omitted from some rows. Given values are once, few, many or a class for expanded clones.

J gene: TRBJ1-2; clone size: few; V gene: TRBV12-3/TRBV12-4; D gene: -; CDR3 DNA: TGTGCCAGCAGTTCCGTGAACAACCATGGCTACACCTTC; CDR3 protein: CASSSVNNHGYTF
J gene: TRBJ2-4; clone size: few; V gene: TRBV7-8; D gene: TRBD1; CDR3 DNA: TGTGCCATCCCCGGTCCGGGACAGCCCATCCGGTACTTC; CDR3 protein: CAIPGPGQPIRYF
J gene: TRBJ2-2; clone size: -; V gene: TRBV4-1; D gene: -; CDR3 DNA: TGCGCCAGCAGCCACTTACAGGGCACCGGGGAGCTGTTTTTT; CDR3 protein: CASSHLQGTGELFF
J gene: TRBJ2-1; clone size: many; V gene: TRBV12-3/TRBV12-4; D gene: TRBD2; CDR3 DNA: TGTGCCAGCAGTTTAATCTTTAGCGGGGGCCCCCATTACAATGAGCAGTTCTTC; CDR3 protein: CASSLIFSGGPHYNEQFF
J gene: TRBJ2-1; clone size: -; V gene: TRBV4-1; D gene: TRBD2; CDR3 DNA: TGCGCCAGCAGCCAACCGCTAGCGGGAAAAGGGTGGAATGAGCAGTTCTTC; CDR3 protein: CASSQPLAGKGWNEQFF
J gene: TRBJ1-2; clone size: many; V gene: TRBV12-3/TRBV12-4; D gene: -; CDR3 DNA: TGTGCCAGCAGTTCTAGGGGGGGTGGCTACACCTTC; CDR3 protein: CASSSRGGGYTF
J gene: TRBJ1-1; clone size: -; V gene: TRBV20-1; D gene: -; CDR3 DNA: TGCAGTGCTAGAGTGAAGGGAACCATGAACACTGAAGCTTTCTTT; CDR3 protein: CSARVKGTMNTEAFF
J gene: TRBJ2-1; clone size: -; V gene: TRBV20-1; D gene: TRBD2; CDR3 DNA: TGCAGTGCTTTTCCAAGCGGGAGTTACGGTGAGCAGTTCTTC; CDR3 protein: CSAFPSGSYGEQFF
J gene: TRBJ2-1; clone size: many; V gene: TRBV12-3/TRBV12-4; D gene: -; CDR3 DNA: TGTGCCAGCAGCCAGGACAGTAATGTCTATTTAGCGGCGGAAGAGAATGAGCAGTTCTTC; CDR3 protein: CASSQDSNVYLAAEENEQFF
J gene: TRBJ2-7; clone size: many; V gene: TRBV4-1; D gene: -; CDR3 DNA: TGCGCCAGCAGCCAACACGGACAGTTCCTGCCCTCCTACGAGCAGTACTTC; CDR3 protein: CASSQHGQFLPSYEQYF
J gene: TRBJ2-3; clone size: many; V gene: TRBV5-1; D gene: -; CDR3 DNA: TGCGCCAGCAGCGTGACTAAGACTAGCACAGATACGCAGTATTTT; CDR3 protein: CASSVTKTSTDTQYF